Each of the 29 T cell receptor beta chains below was sequenced from the same sample in a study of cytomegalovirus exposure and HLA in healthy donors. With 60 Vbeta and 13 Jbeta primers, the PCR was carried out. Sequencing was performed with immunoSEQ multiplex PCR; in TCRdb, only in-frame clones are kept and a portion is missing. The sample has about 140,000 clones; roughly 81% are singletons. Material for sequencing was PBMCs. The receptors here all came from a female donor in good health and CMV-seronegative.

The chain joins TRBV15 to TRBJ1-2; D not certain. This CDR3 has 11 residues. The germline V gene has CDR1 LNHNV and CDR2 YYDKDF (reference sequence). Trimming cost V 7 bases and J 8 bases, with 11 bases left between them. CDR3 protein: CATKGGNGYTF. CDR3 DNA sequence: TGTGCCACCAAGGGAGGGAACGGCTACACCTTC.

This rearrangement joins TRBV7-3 to TRBJ1-3, with TRBD1 matching 9 bases. CDR1 SGHTA and CDR2 FQGTGA come from the germline V gene. J was trimmed by 4 bases and V by 5 bases; bases with no gene match: 9. The CDR3 is 16 residues long. The CDR3 sequence: CASSPTGGTGGNTIYF. For the CDR3, the DNA is TGTGCCAGCAGCCCAACGGGTGGGACAGGGGGAAACACCATATATTTT.

V and J are TRBV6-5 and TRBJ2-2; D is unresolved. Trimming cost V 6 bases and J 0 bases, with 11 bases left between them. This CDR3 is built from 15 residues. Per the germline V gene, CDR1 is MNHEY and CDR2 is SVGAGI. The CDR3 reads CASSLYPTNTGELFF. DNA for the CDR3: TGTGCCAGCAGCCTCTACCCTACGAACACCGGGGAGCTGTTTTTT.

The chain joins TRBV29-1 to TRBJ2-7; possible D gene TRBD1, 5 bases. Germline CDR1 and CDR2: SQVTM and ANQGSEA. V lost 6 bases and J lost 6, with 15 bases in between. The CDR3 has 12 residues. The CDR3 protein is CSVGKTVSEQYF. Written as DNA, the CDR3 is TGCAGCGTGGGTAAGACAGTAAGCGAGCAGTACTTC.

The chain uses TRBV5-1 and TRBJ1-1; perhaps TRBD1 as D (6 bases). With 5 bases removed from V and 2 bases from J, the gap between germline ends came to 16 bases. CDR3 length: 15 residues. The germline V gene encodes CDR1 SGHRS and CDR2 YFSETQ. The CDR3 DNA follows: TGCGCCAGCAGGTATATACAGGGCAGAAACACTGAAGCTTTCTTT. This codes for CASRYIQGRNTEAFF. Full variable domain (remainder filled in from reference TRBV5-1 and TRBJ1-1): KAGVTQTPRYLIKTRGQQVTLSCSPISGHRSVSWYQQTPGQGLQFLFEYFSETQRNKGNFPGRFSGRQFSNSRSEMNVSTLELGDSALYLCASRYIQGRNTEAFFGQGTRLTVV.

The CDR3 sequence: CASSPPRDTEAFF. The CDR3 nucleotides read TGTGCCAGCAGCCCACCGCGGGACACTGAAGCTTTCTTT. V gene TRBV7-8 combines with J gene TRBJ1-1, with D uncertain. With 5 bases removed from V and 3 bases from J, the gap between germline ends came to 10 bases. The germline V gene encodes CDR1 SGHVS and CDR2 FQNEAQ. This CDR3 comprises 13 residues. Full variable domain (rest looked up from reference TRBV7-8 and TRBJ1-1): GAGVSQSPRYKVAKRGQDVALRCDPISGHVSLFWYQQALGQGPEFLTYFQNEAQLDKSGLPSDRFFAERPEGSVSTLKIQRTQQEDSAVYLCASSPPRDTEAFFGQGTRLTVV.

In this sample, this clone turned up a few times. The CDR3: CASSDLRAQNTEAFF. The CDR3 region has the DNA TGCGCCAGCAGTGACCTGCGGGCCCAGAACACTGAAGCTTTCTTT. V gene TRBV10-2 combines with J gene TRBJ1-1; D unresolved. The V and J ends lost 3 bases and 1 base respectively, with 12 bases between them. Germline-derived CDR1 and CDR2 are WSHSY and SAAADI. The CDR3 sequence is 15 residues long.

The chain links TRBV18 to TRBJ2-7; 11 bases are shared with TRBD2. The trim removed 2 bases at V and 6 bases at J, leaving 6 bases unmatched. The V gene's germline CDR1 is KGHSH and CDR2 LQKENI. CDR3 length equals 15 residues. The chain's CDR3 is CASSPDSGGASEQYF. The CDR3, as DNA: TGTGCCAGCTCACCAGATAGCGGGGGGGCATCCGAGCAGTACTTC.

V usage is TRBV10-2 and J usage is TRBJ2-7; no definite D call. The V end lost 3 bases, the J end lost 2 bases, and 8 bases lay between the germline ends. The CDR3 has 13 residues. Germline CDR1 reads WSHSY; CDR2 reads SAAADI. Here the CDR3 reads CASSESTTYEQYF. The CDR3 coding sequence is TGCGCCAGCAGTGAATCTACCACCTACGAGCAGTACTTC.

CDR3 coding DNA: TGTGCCAGCCGAAAAAGCGGGAGTTCGGATACGCAGTATTTT. Amino acids: CASRKSGSSDTQYF. J is TRBJ2-3 and V is TRBV28, with 8 nucleotides matching TRBD2. The CDR3 extends over 14 amino acids. V lost 8 bases and J lost 6; bases outside the gene matches: 10. The germline V gene has CDR1 MDHEN and CDR2 SYDVKM. Complete variable domain (other parts from reference TRBV28 and TRBJ2-3): DVKVTQSSRYLVKRTGEKVFLECVQDMDHENMFWYRQDPGLGLRLIYFSYDVKMKEKGDIPEGYSVSREKKERFSLILESASTNQTSMYLCASRKSGSSDTQYFGPGTRLTVL.

V and J are TRBV30 and TRBJ2-7; D is perhaps TRBD2 (5 bases). The CDR3 contains 14 residues. The V gene's germline CDR1 is GTSNPN and CDR2 SVGIG (reference sequence). Trimming cost V 3 bases and J 0 bases, with 12 bases left between them. CDR3 DNA sequence: TGTGCCTGGAGGGAGCGGTTCAGCTCCTACGAGCAGTACTTC. This sequence encodes CAWRERFSSYEQYF.

The sample holds a few counts of this clone. CDR3: CASSLEGQGAPTAFF. The DNA for the CDR3 is TGTGCCAGCAGCTTGGAAGGACAGGGGGCTCCGACGGCTTTCTTT. The chain links TRBV5-6 to TRBJ1-1, with 11 bases lining up with TRBD1. V gave up 0 bases and J gave up 11 bases; unmatched junction bases: 9. The germline V gene encodes CDR1 SGHDT and CDR2 YYEEEE. The CDR3 loop spans 15 amino acids.

Turning to this clone: One end of the junction fails to match germline, which may point to a read error. The CDR3 region has the DNA TGTGCCAGCAGCCAAGAATTAAGACAGGGGAATGGCTACGCCTTC. This gives the protein CASSQELRQGNGYAF. The rearrangement uses TRBV4-2 and TRBJ1-2, with TRBD1 identical over 8 bases. Germline V gives CDR1 LGHNA, CDR2 YNFKEQ. The CDR3 has 15 amino acids.

The rearrangement links TRBV7-9 to TRBJ2-1, with 13 bases that match TRBD2. The CDR3 runs 18 residues. Germline values: CDR1 SEHNR, CDR2 FQNEAQ (reference sequence). V was clipped by 4 bases and J by 0 bases; unmatched bases: 6. CDR3 coding DNA: TGTGCCAGCAGCTCTCAGGGACTAGCGGGAAGCTCCTACAATGAGCAGTTCTTC. Translating it yields CASSSQGLAGSSYNEQFF.

The chain recombines TRBV7-2 with TRBJ1-2, with D uncertain. V was trimmed by 5 bases and J by 5 bases, leaving 18 bases between them. The CDR3 has 15 amino acids. Germline-derived CDR1 and CDR2 are SGHTA and FQGNSA. The CDR3 coding sequence is TGTGCCAGCAGCCCGTTGGGCGGATCGGGATATGGCTACACCTTC. It encodes CASSPLGGSGYGYTF. Looking up the rest from reference TRBV7-2 and TRBJ1-2 gives the full variable domain: GAGVSQSPSNKVTEKGKDVELRCDPISGHTALYWYRQSLGQGLEFLIYFQGNSAPDKSGLPSDRFSAERTGGSVSTLTIQRTQQEDSAVYLCASSPLGGSGYGYTFGSGTRLTVV.

The chain has TRBV9 and TRBJ1-6, with D possibly matching TRBD1 (6 bases). The germline gives CDR1 SGDLS, CDR2 YYNGEE. V gave up 4 bases and J gave up 10 bases, with 18 bases separating them. The CDR3 spans 15 residues. CDR3 nucleotides: TGTGCCAGCAGCCCCGAGGGGGGGTTTGTGTCACCCCTCCACTTT. It codes for CASSPEGGFVSPLHF.

A few counts support this clone. This chain joins TRBV18 and TRBJ2-7; 9 nucleotides align to TRBD1. Germline CDR1 and CDR2: KGHSH and LQKENI. This CDR3 has 15 residues. The J segment lost 2 bases and the V segment lost 4 bases, leaving 6 bases of the junction unmatched. The CDR3 bases are TGTGCCAGCTCACACTCCCGGACAGGGGCCTACGAGCAGTACTTC. Protein: CASSHSRTGAYEQYF.

This clone came up a few times. This chain joins TRBV5-6 and TRBJ1-2; D not certain. The CDR3 totals 17 residues. Germline CDR1 reads SGHDT; CDR2 reads YYEEEE. Trimming stripped 3 bases from V and 3 bases from J, with 21 bases between. CDR3 sequence: CASSWVGGGSNYYGYTF. CDR3 nucleotides: TGTGCCAGCAGCTGGGTCGGTGGAGGCTCGAACTACTATGGCTACACCTTC. The whole variable domain, filled in from reference TRBV5-6 and TRBJ1-2, reads DAGVTQSPTHLIKTRGQQVTLRCSPKSGHDTVSWYQQALGQGPQFIFQYYEEEERQRGNFPDRFSGHQFPNYSSELNVNALLLGDSALYLCASSWVGGGSNYYGYTFGSGTRLTVV.

A few counts support this clone. CDR3 loop: CASSQAVESNQPQHF. For the CDR3, the DNA is TGTGCCAGCAGCCAAGCAGTGGAGAGCAATCAGCCCCAGCATTTT. The chain combines TRBV4-2 with TRBJ1-5, with D uncertain. The CDR3 length is 15 residues. Trimming stripped 1 base from V and 1 base from J, with 8 bases between. CDR1 and CDR2 (germline): LGHNA, YNFKEQ.

Comment on this clone: An end of the junction differs from the germline gene, which may be a read error. The rearrangement links TRBV7-7 to TRBJ2-7; the D gene is possibly TRBD1 (6 bases). CDR3 length equals 13 residues. The V gene's germline CDR1 is SSHAT and CDR2 FNYEAQ (reference sequence). CDR3 amino acids: CASSLEARGEQYF. CDR3 sequence (DNA): TGTGCTAGCAGCTTAGAGGCCAGGGGCGAGCAGTACTTC.

This rearrangement joins TRBV7-8 to TRBJ2-2; 7 nucleotides align to TRBD1. The CDR3 loop spans 16 amino acids. Germline V lookup: CDR1 SGHVS, CDR2 FQNEAQ. The ends lost 4 bases at V and 1 base at J; junction bases unmatched: 6. In DNA, the CDR3 is TGTGCCAGCAGCTACGGACAGGCCCAGAACACCGGGGAGCTGTTTTTT. Its translation is CASSYGQAQNTGELFF.

The chain links TRBV30 to TRBJ1-2; D is unclear. Germline V gene lookup returns CDR1 GTSNPN and CDR2 SVGIG (reference sequence). V lost 1 base, J lost 5 bases, and 17 bases lay in between. There are 15 residues in the CDR3. CDR3 amino acids: CAWSAPIGRGYGYTF. The CDR3 DNA sequence: TGTGCCTGGAGTGCCCCCATCGGCCGGGGTTATGGCTACACCTTC.

The chain joins TRBV27 to TRBJ1-1; the D is unclear. Trimming removed 6 bases at V and 0 bases at J, with 11 bases between. CDR1 is MNHEY and CDR2 is SMNVEV in the germline V gene (reference sequence). This CDR3 region has 14 residues. CDR3: CASSPNTVNTEAFF. CDR3 sequence (DNA): TGTGCCAGCAGCCCAAACACAGTGAACACTGAAGCTTTCTTT.

In its sample, this clone was seen a few times. The rearrangement uses TRBV2 and TRBJ1-1; tentatively, D is TRBD1 (5 bases). The CDR3 covers 13 residues. Germline V gene data show CDR1 as SNHLY and CDR2 as FYNNEI. Trimming pared 3 bases from V and 11 bases from J, leaving 16 bases between. The CDR3 spells CASSDKGLRVAFF. As DNA, the CDR3 is TGTGCCAGCAGTGATAAGGGGCTGCGCGTGGCTTTCTTT.

V usage is TRBV11-2 and J usage is TRBJ2-7; a possible D gene is TRBD1 (6 bases). Germline CDR1 reads SGHAT; CDR2 reads FQNNGV. The V and J ends lost 0 bases and 6 bases respectively, with 12 bases between them. There are 14 residues in the CDR3. CDR3 DNA: TGTGCCAGCAGCTTAGAGGGGGCCGGCGGCGAGCAGTACTTC. Protein sequence: CASSLEGAGGEQYF.

The gene calls are TRBV6-1 and TRBJ2-7; perhaps TRBD2 as D (6 bases). V lost 6 bases, J lost 1 base, and 10 bases lay in between. CDR1 MNHNS and CDR2 SASEGT come from the germline V gene. The CDR3 spans 13 residues. CDR3 sequence (DNA): TGTGCCAGCAGCGTTAGCGGTTCCTACGAGCAGTACTTC. Amino acid sequence: CASSVSGSYEQYF.

The chain has TRBV7-3 and TRBJ2-2; 7 nucleotides line up with TRBD1. The CDR3 loop spans 16 amino acids. The germline gives CDR1 SGHTA, CDR2 FQGTGA. Losses at the gene ends were 5 bases for V and 1 base for J; bases not matched to a gene: 7. CDR3 amino acids: CASSATGRGNTGELFF. The CDR3 DNA reads as TGTGCCAGCAGCGCGACAGGGAGAGGGAACACCGGGGAGCTGTTTTTT.

This clone was picked up one time. J is TRBJ1-2 and V is TRBV5-5; 7 bases fit TRBD1. Trimming cost V 1 base and J 5 bases; bases outside gene matches: 8. The germline gives CDR1 SGHKS, CDR2 YYEKEE (reference sequence). The CDR3 runs 15 residues. The CDR3 bases are TGTGCCAGCAGCTTGTCTGAGACAGGGAGATATGGCTACACCTTC. It yields the protein CASSLSETGRYGYTF.

The gene calls are TRBV5-1 and TRBJ2-7; a possible D gene is TRBD1 (6 bases). Germline V CDR1 and CDR2: SGHRS, YFSETQ. V was pared by 5 bases and J by 2 bases, with 11 bases between. The length of the CDR3 is 13 residues. The CDR3 here is CASRNRDPYEQYF. The CDR3 nucleotides read TGCGCCAGCAGGAACAGGGACCCCTACGAGCAGTACTTC.